This note documents a single TCR beta chain sequence. This sample is drawn from a study of blood T cell repertoires in COVID-19. Study summary: T cells, B-cell-depleted T cells, or PBMCs supplied cDNA or gDNA.

This study enrolled people aged roughly 18 to 90 from roughly 24 US geographic areas. Cohort assignment relied on participant-reported clinical history. Authors' data handling: By means of reference gene primer amplification, nucleated cell counts were estimated. Sequenced by immunoSEQ multiplex PCR; TCRdb stores in-frame clones only, minus some. V and J calls and clone size are given by that table; D and trimming were obtained from the DNA. The table records about 220,000 clones, more than 80% of them present only once. The germline CDR1 and CDR2 sequences are LNHDA and SQIVND (reference sequence). This CDR3 has 14 residues. V was pared by 7 bases and J by 2 bases, with 5 bases of the junction left unmatched.

The receptor's source is a woman between 18 and 29 years old in a cohort exposed to, infected with or recovered from COVID-19 (not recorded which). The chain joins TRBV19 to TRBJ1-2, with 9 nucleotides matching TRBD1. Sequenced: PBMCs or T cells enriched from blood (not recorded which). The CDR3 DNA reads TGTGCCAGTACTACAGGGGGCGAAAACTATGGCTACACCTTC. Amino acids: CASTTGGENYGYTF.